The 27 T cell receptor beta chains presented below share a single source sample, sequenced in a study of shared clonotypes between healthy human individuals. Sequencing was performed with immunoSEQ multiplex PCR; in TCRdb, only in-frame clones are kept and a portion is missing. This table has approximately 320,000 clones, around 72% appearing once. Sequenced: memory CD4+ T cells sorted from blood. As to subset: CD45RA-negative fraction. The origin of the receptors is a man aged 25-40 years in good health.

This clone has only a few counts. The chain carries TRBV4-2 and TRBJ2-5; 15 nucleotides line up with TRBD2. CDR3 length: 18 amino acids. The germline V gene has CDR1 LGHNA and CDR2 YNFKEQ. V was pared by 5 bases and J by 5 bases, with 12 bases of the junction left unmatched. The CDR3 nucleotides read TGTGCCAGCAGCTCGGGCCGGACTAGCGGGAGGGCGGGGGAGACCCAGTACTTC. Its protein is CASSSGRTSGRAGETQYF.

The chain recombines TRBV28 with TRBJ1-1; D remains ambiguous. The V gene lost 4 bases and the J gene lost 1 base, with 13 bases spanning the gap. Germline CDR1 and CDR2: MDHEN and SYDVKM. This CDR3 has 15 residues. The CDR3 DNA is TGTGCCAGCAGTTCTGCAGCGATAGGGAACACTGAAGCTTTCTTT. Its protein product is CASSSAAIGNTEAFF.

The V and J genes are TRBV29-1 and TRBJ2-3; D remains ambiguous. This CDR3 contains 14 residues. Deletions cut 7 bases from V and 1 base from J, with 15 bases between. Germline V lookup: CDR1 SQVTM, CDR2 ANQGSEA. For the CDR3, the DNA is TGCAGCGCAAAGGCCCTAGTGGGCACAGATACGCAGTATTTT. The encoded protein is CSAKALVGTDTQYF.

This clone occurred a few times. The rearrangement joins TRBV27 to TRBJ2-7; D tentatively reads TRBD1 or TRBD2 (5 bases each). The CDR3 is made up of 16 amino acids. In germline, CDR1 is MNHEY, CDR2 SMNVEV (reference sequence). With 5 bases removed from V and 3 bases from J, the gap between germline ends came to 20 bases. The CDR3 DNA reads TGTGCCAGCAGTCCCTGGACGGGGACCAGACGCTACGAGCAGTACTTC. Residues: CASSPWTGTRRYEQYF.

The chain combines TRBV9 with TRBJ1-4; tentative D call: TRBD1 (5 bases). The germline V gene encodes CDR1 SGDLS and CDR2 YYNGEE. V lost 0 bases to trimming and J lost 2 bases, with 14 bases between them. The CDR3 totals 17 residues. CDR3 region: CASSVGAGGTTNEKLFF. The CDR3 DNA is TGTGCCAGCAGCGTAGGGGCTGGGGGGACTACTAATGAAAAACTGTTTTTT.

The V and J genes are TRBV7-2 and TRBJ2-3, with no clear D. Germline V CDR1 and CDR2: SGHTA, FQGNSA. Trimming stripped 6 bases from V and 10 bases from J, with 26 bases between. This CDR3 has 16 residues. The CDR3 DNA reads as TGTGCCAGCAGTAACGCGGTTCAGCATCATCCGGAGCCGCAGTATTTT. Protein sequence: CASSNAVQHHPEPQYF.

This clone has only one observation. The V and J genes are TRBV5-1 and TRBJ1-2, with 10 bases lining up with TRBD1. The CDR3 is made up of 15 amino acids. Germline values: CDR1 SGHRS, CDR2 YFSETQ. The V gene end was trimmed by 0 bases and the J gene end by 7 bases; junction bases not matched to a gene: 6. The CDR3 loop reads CASSLEGQGSGGYTF. CDR3 nucleotides: TGCGCCAGCAGCTTGGAGGGACAGGGGTCGGGTGGCTACACCTTC.

The chain is built from TRBV6-1 and TRBJ2-1; D is ambiguous. The CDR3 length is 12 residues. Germline CDR1 reads MNHNS; CDR2 reads SASEGT. V lost 6 bases to trimming and J lost 4 bases, with 7 bases between them. The DNA of the CDR3 is TGTGCCAGCAGCCTATCTTACAATGAGCAGTTCTTC. It specifies CASSLSYNEQFF.

The rearrangement uses TRBV28 and TRBJ1-2; TRBD1 is a possible D gene (6 bases). Germline V gene sequence: CDR1 MDHEN, CDR2 SYDVKM. The CDR3 loop spans 15 amino acids. V dropped 2 bases and J dropped 7 bases, with 17 bases sitting between them. The CDR3 sequence is CASSLGSTGWTGYTF. CDR3 nucleotide sequence: TGTGCCAGCAGTTTAGGATCTACAGGGTGGACTGGCTACACCTTC.

V usage is TRBV12-2 and J usage is TRBJ2-7. TRBV12-2 represents a pseudogene. CDR3 length equals 11 residues. The CDR3 sequence is CASHVGSEQYF. DNA for the CDR3: TGTGCAAGTCACGTGGGTAGCGAGCAGTACTTC.

This sequence joins TRBV27 and TRBJ2-7; 8 nucleotides line up with TRBD2. In germline, CDR1 is MNHEY, CDR2 SMNVEV (reference sequence). The CDR3 sequence is 16 residues long. After removal of 1 base from V and 3 bases from J, the junction contained 8 bases not matched to a gene. As DNA, the CDR3 is TGTGCCAGCAGTTTATGGGTCGGGACTAGACGCTACGAGCAGTACTTC. As protein: CASSLWVGTRRYEQYF.

The chain carries TRBV28 and TRBJ1-2; D is undetermined. CDR3 size: 16 residues. Trimming took off 4 bases at V and 1 base at J, with 16 bases between the two ends. Germline CDR1 is MDHEN and CDR2 is SYDVKM. CDR3 sequence reads: CASSSLSWAGNYGYTF. The CDR3 DNA reads TGTGCCAGCAGTTCTTTGTCCTGGGCGGGTAACTATGGCTACACCTTC.

This sequence joins TRBV2 and TRBJ2-7, with TRBD1 matching 10 bases. Germline V gene lookup returns CDR1 SNHLY and CDR2 FYNNEI. This CDR3 contains 14 residues. With 4 bases clipped from V and 2 bases from J, the junction kept 2 bases outside the gene matches. CDR3 sequence: CASSADRGAYEQYF. CDR3 DNA sequence: TGTGCCAGCAGTGCGGACAGGGGGGCCTACGAGCAGTACTTC.

In its sample, this clone was seen once. The rearrangement joins TRBV4-2 to TRBJ2-3; 14 positions match TRBD2. The length of the CDR3 is 16 residues. In germline, CDR1 is LGHNA, CDR2 YNFKEQ. V was clipped by 3 bases and J by 4 bases; unmatched bases: 3. The CDR3 loop is CASSQGTSGSSDTQYF. The CDR3, as DNA: TGTGCCAGCAGCCAGGGGACTAGCGGGAGCTCAGATACGCAGTATTTT.

This chain connects TRBV7-2 to TRBJ2-2, with 8 bases identical to TRBD1. The V gene's germline CDR1 is SGHTA and CDR2 FQGNSA. The trim removed 5 bases at V and 5 bases at J, leaving 10 bases unmatched. This CDR3 spans 16 amino acids. In nucleotides, the CDR3 is TGTGCCAGCAGCCAGTCGGACAGGGTGTGGACCGGGGAGCTGTTTTTT. Amino acids: CASSQSDRVWTGELFF.

The chain uses TRBV11-2 and TRBJ2-3; D not certain. The CDR3 totals 14 residues. The germline gives CDR1 SGHAT, CDR2 FQNNGV. V lost 3 bases, J lost 4 bases, and 11 bases lay in between. As DNA, the CDR3 is TGTGCCAGCAGCTTTGGTGATTCGGCAGATACGCAGTATTTT. Its translation: CASSFGDSADTQYF.

The CDR3 loop is CASSHSTSGSYEQYF. DNA of the CDR3: TGTGCCAGCAGCCATAGCACTAGCGGGTCCTACGAGCAGTACTTC. The chain joins TRBV7-9 to TRBJ2-7; 9 bases match TRBD2. CDR3 size: 15 residues. The germline gives CDR1 SEHNR, CDR2 FQNEAQ (reference sequence). V lost 5 bases and J lost 1; bases outside the gene matches: 6.

The rearrangement links TRBV7-9 to TRBJ2-1, with 7 bases lining up with TRBD2. The CDR3 runs 14 residues. CDR1 and CDR2 (germline): SEHNR, FQNEAQ (reference sequence). The V gene end was trimmed by 1 base and the J gene end by 5 bases; junction bases not matched to a gene: 2. The CDR3 loop is CASSLVLADNEQFF. The CDR3 region has the DNA TGTGCCAGCAGCTTAGTGCTAGCGGACAATGAGCAGTTCTTC.

This sequence joins TRBV10-1 and TRBJ2-3, with 14 bases matching TRBD2. Germline CDR1 is WNHNN and CDR2 is SYGVQD (reference sequence). This CDR3 has 22 residues. V was pared by 1 base and J by 4 bases, with 19 bases of the junction left unmatched. The chain's CDR3 is CASSEWREPGLAGEEFADTQYF. The CDR3 nucleotides are TGCGCCAGCAGTGAGTGGAGAGAACCGGGACTAGCGGGAGAAGAGTTTGCAGATACGCAGTATTTT.

The gene calls are TRBV6-5 and TRBJ2-3; D is unresolved. V lost 8 bases and J 2 bases, leaving 11 bases between the germline ends. The length of the CDR3 is 13 residues. In germline, CDR1 is MNHEY, CDR2 SVGAGI. Here the CDR3 reads CASSPRATDTQYF. The DNA of the CDR3 is TGTGCCAGCTCCCCCCGGGCCACAGATACGCAGTATTTT.

This chain joins TRBV4-1 and TRBJ2-5, with D perhaps TRBD1 (5 bases). V shed 4 bases and J shed 1 base, with 13 bases lying between them. The germline CDR1 and CDR2 sequences are MGHRA and YSYEKL. The CDR3 extends over 15 amino acids. The CDR3 DNA follows: TGCGCCAGCAGCCGGACCGACAGTCCCCAAGAGACCCAGTACTTC. As protein: CASSRTDSPQETQYF.

There are many counts of this clone. The rearrangement links TRBV11-2 to TRBJ2-7; D perhaps matches TRBD1 (5 bases). Germline CDR1 SGHAT, CDR2 FQNNGV. This CDR3 is built from 13 residues. Trimming pared 4 bases from V and 6 bases from J, leaving 13 bases between. CDR3 protein: CASSSIGASEQYF. DNA for the CDR3: TGTGCCAGCAGCTCCATAGGGGCTAGCGAGCAGTACTTC. Full variable domain (rest looked up from reference TRBV11-2 and TRBJ2-7): EAGVAQSPRYKIIEKRQSVAFWCNPISGHATLYWYQQILGQGPKLLIQFQNNGVVDDSQLPKDRFSAERLKGVDSTLKIQPAKLEDSAVYLCASSSIGASEQYFGPGTRLTVT.

J is TRBJ2-2 and V is TRBV4-3, with TRBD1 matching over 8 bases. The V gene end was trimmed by 9 bases and the J gene end by 4 bases; junction bases not matched to a gene: 10. The length of the CDR3 is 15 residues. Per germline, CDR1 LGHNA and CDR2 YSLEER. The CDR3: CASSKGQAATGELFF. The CDR3 DNA is TGCGCCAGTTCGAAGGGACAGGCCGCCACCGGGGAGCTGTTTTTT.

In DNA, the CDR3 is TGTGCCTGGAAAATGGCCGACGGAGCGGATGAGCAGTTCTTC. Translation gives CAWKMADGADEQFF. The chain is built from TRBV30 and TRBJ2-1; a weak D match, TRBD2 (5 bases). This CDR3 is 14 amino acids long. V lost 4 bases, J lost 8 bases, and 18 bases lay in between. CDR1 GTSNPN and CDR2 SVGIG come from the germline V gene (reference sequence).

V and J are TRBV27 and TRBJ2-3; D may be TRBD1 (5 bases). This CDR3 is 14 amino acids long. CDR1 MNHEY and CDR2 SMNVEV come from the germline V gene (reference sequence). The V end lost 8 bases, the J end lost 4 bases, and 16 bases lay between the germline ends. The CDR3 nucleotides are TGTGCCAGCCTCCTCCGTAGGGGCTCAGATACGCAGTATTTT. This codes for CASLLRRGSDTQYF.

The J gene is TRBJ2-5, the V gene TRBV6-6; D may be TRBD1 (6 bases). The germline V and J ends were trimmed by 7 bases and 5 bases, with 11 bases remaining between them. The CDR3 length is 12 residues. Per the germline V gene, CDR1 is MNHNY and CDR2 is SVGAGI (reference sequence). The CDR3 loop is CASNRELETQYF. The CDR3 DNA sequence: TGTGCCAGCAACAGGGAACTGGAGACCCAGTACTTC.

This CDR3 reads CASSQGWRDYGYTF. DNA for the CDR3: TGCGCCAGCAGCCAAGGCTGGAGGGACTATGGCTACACCTTC. The V call is TRBV4-3, the J call TRBJ1-2; no definite D call. V dropped 1 base and J dropped 3 bases, with 9 bases sitting between them. Germline V lookup: CDR1 LGHNA, CDR2 YSLEER. CDR3 length equals 14 residues.